This TCR beta chain emerged from a study of sequential checkpoint blockade in melanoma. Across the study: Matched biopsies came pretreatment and at week 13 for twenty-two patients. General observations from the study: PD-L1 staining and CD8+ counts, not mutational load, tracked tumor T-cell clonality.

The repertoire was sequenced with immunoSEQ multiplex PCR; TCRdb's copy has only in-frame clones and lacks some. The top ten clones hold 5% to 7.5% of a sample with 10,000 to 15,000 clones, roughly 21% of them seen once. Stated treatment: randomized to nivolumab then ipilimumab (arm A) or the reverse (arm B). This clone was seen many times. Its antigen is not known. This CDR3 has 15 residues. Trimming cost V 5 bases and J 0 bases, with 13 bases left between them. Germline loops: CDR1 SGHNT, CDR2 YENEEA. The specimen comprised tumor tissue (inferred from file names), sampled from a patient given nivolumab and ipilimumab in sequence. The rearrangement joins TRBV11-3 to TRBJ1-1; D is possibly TRBD1 (6 bases). The sequence was collected from a human donor with melanoma. CDR3 coding DNA: TGTGCCAGCAGCGGCCAACAGGGAGTGAACACTGAAGCTTTCTTT. This sequence encodes CASSGQQGVNTEAFF. Supplemented by reference TRBV11-3 and TRBJ1-1, the full variable domain reads EAGVVQSPRYKIIEKKQPVAFWCNPISGHNTLYWYLQNLGQGPELLIRYENEEAVDDSQLPKDRFSAERLKGVDSTLKIQPAELGDSAVYLCASSGQQGVNTEAFFGQGTRLTVV.